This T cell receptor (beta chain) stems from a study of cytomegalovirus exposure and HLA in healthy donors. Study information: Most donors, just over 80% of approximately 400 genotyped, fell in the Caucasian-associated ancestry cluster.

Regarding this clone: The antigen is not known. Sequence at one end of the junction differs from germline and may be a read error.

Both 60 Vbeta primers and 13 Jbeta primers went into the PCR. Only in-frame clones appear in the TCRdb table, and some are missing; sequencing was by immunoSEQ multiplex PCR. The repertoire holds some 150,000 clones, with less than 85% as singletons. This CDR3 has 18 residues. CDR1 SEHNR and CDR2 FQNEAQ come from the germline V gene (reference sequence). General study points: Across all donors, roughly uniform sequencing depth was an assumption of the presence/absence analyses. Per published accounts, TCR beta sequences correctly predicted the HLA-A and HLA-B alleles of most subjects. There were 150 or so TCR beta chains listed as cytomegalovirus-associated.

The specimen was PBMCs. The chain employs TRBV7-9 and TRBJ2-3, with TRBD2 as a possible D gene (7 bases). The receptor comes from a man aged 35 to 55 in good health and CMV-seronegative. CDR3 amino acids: CSSSPLAGAGLSTDTQYF. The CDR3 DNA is TGTTCCAGCAGCCCGCTCGCGGGGGCCGGGCTAAGCACAGATACGCAGTATTTT. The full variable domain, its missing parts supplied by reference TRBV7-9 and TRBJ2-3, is DTGVSQNPRHKITKRGQNVTFRCDPISEHNRLYWYRQTLGQGPEFLTYFQNEAQLEKSRLLSDRFSAERPKGSFSTLEIQRTEQGDSAMYLCSSSPLAGAGLSTDTQYFGPGTRLTVL.